A single TCR beta chain is shown here with its context. This sample was taken from a study of blood T cell repertoires in COVID-19. Whole-study context: The origin of the acute and convalescent COVID-19 samples was the United States, Italy and Spain. T cells, B-cell-depleted T cells, or PBMCs provided the cDNA or gDNA that served as material.

Trimming shortened V by 6 bases and J by 1 base, and 19 bases separated the two germline ends. Germline V gene lookup returns CDR1 LNHDA and CDR2 SQIVND (reference sequence). This CDR3 is 17 amino acids long. Study processing details: Researchers report that nucleated cell counts were estimated from reference gene primer amplification. The data were produced by immunoSEQ multiplex PCR, yet TCRdb's version contains in-frame clones alone and is incomplete. Clone size and V and J calls were adopted from that table, with D and trimming inferred from the DNA. The sample lists 130,000 or so clones; around nine tenths were seen once.

The source is a woman aged 55-75 years with acute or convalescent COVID-19. The sequencing sample was made of peripheral blood. The rearrangement uses TRBV19 and TRBJ1-5; possible D gene TRBD1, 6 bases. CDR3 loop: CASRDVLRGRSNQPQHF. The CDR3 DNA sequence: TGTGCCAGTAGGGATGTTCTCAGGGGACGAAGCAATCAGCCCCAGCATTTT.